Given below is one TCR beta chain in context. Source study methods: For nucleated cells, counts were estimated from reference gene primer amplification. Assay: immunoSEQ multiplex PCR; the TCRdb copy retains only in-frame clones and omits some. The V and J calls and clone size were taken over from that table, and D and trimming were inferred from the DNA. This table holds fewer than 55,000 clones, 88% found once. The record originates from a study of blood T cell repertoires in COVID-19. Background on the study: Sources were T cells, B-cell-depleted T cells, or PBMCs; the material itself was cDNA or gDNA.

V lost 6 bases and J lost 6, with 12 bases in between. This CDR3 spans 13 amino acids. The V gene's germline CDR1 is SNHLY and CDR2 FYNNEI. The TCR sequence derives from a man aged 45 to 65 with active COVID-19. The sequencing input was peripheral blood. The rearrangement links TRBV2 to TRBJ1-5; D gene ambiguous. CDR3 DNA: TGTGCCAGCAGGGGCGGGAGGCCTCAGCCCCAGCATTTT. Translating it yields CASRGGRPQPQHF. Combining the CDR3 with reference TRBV2 and TRBJ1-5 gives the whole variable domain EPEVTQTPSHQVTQMGQEVILRCVPISNHLYFYWYRQILGQKVEFLVSFYNNEISEKSEIFDDQFSVERPDGSNFTLKIRSTKLEDSAMYFCASRGGRPQPQHFGDGTRLSIL.